One TCR beta chain is described in this entry. Its cognate antigen has yet to be identified. No clone much larger than this one lies a single base away; base qualities are absent. The data originate from a study of cytomegalovirus exposure and HLA in healthy donors (dated 2017 in TCRdb). Some background on the complete study: An earlier analysis of some 550 of the donors reported more than 250 Gb of sequence data and 100 million to 140 million unique TCR beta sequences from 150 million to 200 million T cells. An early release that covered approximately 600 HLA-typed donors contained around 330 gigabases of sequencing data and about 93 million unique TCR sequences. Of the roughly 390 genotyped donors, roughly 85% fell in the genetic ancestry cluster associated with self-reported Caucasian donors. The aim of the study was to test whether cataloging public T cell receptors could identify signatures of past pathogen exposure. The study used immunosequencing to profile the T cell repertoires of about 670 subjects and linked those repertoires to cytomegalovirus serostatus. Besides the first cohort of 666 subjects, a separate validation cohort made up of over a hundred different subjects was used. To predict cytomegalovirus infection status, the study brought together high-throughput TCR immunosequencing, statistical association of individual TCRs with disease status, and machine learning. In a later analysis, previously published TCR beta repertoires from 600 to 850 donors were re-analyzed and high-resolution HLA genotyping was added so that TCR occurrence patterns could be studied. In the later analysis, no new phenotypic data were used to find candidate immune exposures; instead, reliance was placed on TCR beta sequences and their occurrence across donors. To decide whether each TCR beta V gene segment behaved as functional or pseudogenic, an earlier analysis of 587 of the donors relied on high-throughput TCR beta sequencing. Donor age, sex, ethnicity and CMV serostatus were collected together with the repertoire data. A later genetic analysis used genome-wide SNP genotypes for 398 of the 666 donors, treating that subset as a discovery cohort. All discovery cohort repertoires had been generated on a single sequencing platform. HLA typing covered class I and class II loci at four-digit resolution. The number of typed donors differed by locus: about 620-640 for A, B, C, DRB1 and DQB1; 522 for DQA1; 606 for DPA1; and approximately 450 for DPB1. About five DR-DQ haplotypes were handled as single units for association and clustering, since linkage in the cohort was strong. On average, about 200,000 unique TCR beta nucleotide sequences were sequenced per donor among a few hundred genotyped donors of the cohort, with 15% to 20% of those sequences being non-productive. What the work shows at the level of the full study, not this receptor alone: Immune exposure information for the cohort was limited to CMV serostatus. In a later analysis, the rate of TCR association differed among HLA loci, with DRB1 alleles having the most associated TCRs and HLA-C alleles having the fewest. A further reported finding was that TCR beta sequences accurately predicted the HLA-A and HLA-B alleles for most subjects in the first cohort. An earlier analysis of approximately 590 of the donors showed that most TCR beta V segments appeared in productive rearrangements either about 90% or about 30% of the time, which broadly matched IMGT annotations. In a later analysis, most CMV-associated TCR beta chains were found to appear HLA-restricted, with HLA associations seemingly driven largely by CMV exposure. Over 15 rarely observed V segments, including chromosome 9 orphons, were excluded from the earlier analysis of a few hundred of the donors because counts were too low. Across donors, most TCR sequences were observed very rarely, whereas some public TCRs were present in many individuals. A cluster of highly shared sequence variants was judged likely to represent a technical artifact of the sequencing pipeline. Some IMGT-functional V segments, including TRBV6-2 and TRBV6-3, could not be told apart with the 87-base-pair reads, so those segments were excluded. In a later analysis, about 16,000 TCR beta sequences were associated with specific HLA alleles at a false discovery rate of 0.05. In a later analysis, HLA-associated TCR beta chains were found to be more clonally expanded and to have lower generation probabilities than equally common non-associated chains. When HLA alleles, especially DR and DQ, strongly co-occurred, attributing TCR associations to individual alleles was difficult. In a later analysis, several top co-occurrence clusters were reported to appear linked to parvovirus B19, influenza, CMV and Epstein-Barr virus. In a later genetic analysis, a missense DCLRE1C variant was associated with V-gene and J-gene trimming of TCR beta chains, and the association was replicated in an independent cohort. Only TCR beta chains were sequenced in this cohort, and the absence of alpha or paired-chain data limited detectable features. HLA typing was unavailable for some donors at each locus, so association tests used only the typed subset. Three of the identified cytomegalovirus-associated TCR beta chains were confirmed in vitro to be specific for cytomegalovirus antigens. In a later genetic analysis, fewer N-insertions in productive TCRs were reported among donors in an Asian-associated ancestry cluster than the roughly 670-donor mean. Correlated functional status among segregating V segments might reflect linkage disequilibrium, but an unknown experimental factor could not be ruled out. Cytomegalovirus status was reported to be diagnosed by the classifier with high specificity and sensitivity in both the original and validation cohorts. Presence/absence analyses assumed roughly uniform sequencing depth across donors, an assumption that may not hold. It was suggested by the authors that the approach could potentially be generalized to other disease states and immunological phenotypes. A total of fewer than 200 TCR beta chains were listed by the study as associated with cytomegalovirus.

The library was made by the immunoSEQ multiplex PCR assay. For the multiplex PCR, a mixture combining 60 forward primers for TCR Vbeta segments and 13 reverse primers for TCR Jbeta segments was used. A multiplex PCR assay on genomic DNA amplified the CDR3 region of rearranged TCR beta genes. The Illumina HiSeq System was used to sequence the amplified TCR beta libraries as 87-base-pair reads. Per the authors' processing: A later analysis tallied 80 million to 95 million unique TCR beta chains across the 600 to 700 repertoires, and some 10 million of those chains were shared by two or more donors. Raw reads were error-corrected and collapsed into unique sequences with a nearest-neighbor algorithm that merged closely related sequences to remove PCR and sequencing errors. Alignment of CDR3 sequences to IMGT reference sequences was used to assign V, D and J gene segments. For a sequence to be retained, a match of at least six nucleotides to both a V gene segment and a J gene segment was required. Rearrangements were called productive when the CDR3 lacked stop codons and stayed in frame with V and J; all others were non-productive. Following IMGT convention, CDR3 was defined as the stretch from the second conserved V-encoded cysteine to the conserved J-encoded phenylalanine. Sequences without an unambiguous match to a single V gene segment were excluded from the earlier analysis of about 600 of the donors. An earlier analysis of 550 to 650 of the donors classified V segments as functional when productive rearrangements were above 56.7% and as segregating when the standard deviation between donors was above 5%. A statistical classification framework was developed to diagnose cytomegalovirus status using the catalog of TCR beta chain sequences. In a later analysis, V and J genes were assigned by comparing TCR nucleotide sequences against IMGT/GENE-DB human TR gene sequences. A later analysis assigned CDR3 sequences and most-parsimonious VDJ recombination scenarios with the TCRdist pipeline. In a later analysis, each TCR beta chain was defined by its CDR3 amino acid sequence together with its V-gene family, and reads without a unique V-gene family were excluded. To address suspected cross-contamination and a sequencing artifact, a later analysis removed around 590 highly shared, low-generation-probability nucleotide sequences. For each public chain, a later analysis derived a clonal expansion index from normalized ranks of inferred template counts within each repertoire. A later analysis computed generation probabilities with a VDJ recombination model fitted to out-of-frame rearrangements, and checked the results against IGoR. In a later analysis, hypergeometric tests were used to score TCR-TCR, TCR-HLA and TCR-CMV co-occurrence, with a repertoire-size bias correction applied to TCR pairs. To estimate false discovery rates, a later analysis permuted the HLA or CMV assignments 20 times. In a later analysis, co-occurring TCRs were grouped with DBSCAN, and TCRdist sequence similarity was added when clustering was performed within HLA-allele-positive subsets. Repertoires with fewer than 30,000 or more than 120,000 public chains, plus five repertoires with anomalous nucleotide sharing, were excluded from co-occurrence clustering. This immuneACCESS table, as held by TCRdb, lists in-frame sequences with V and J called but not all clones. Of the missing ones, under half trace to an unresolved V gene in checked studies; the others have no known cause. V and J calls and clone size come straight from that table; D and trimming were deduced from the DNA. This sample holds roughly 160,000 clones; 73% were observed only once. The ten largest account for roughly 5.4% of the sample.

The CDR3 runs 14 residues from the cysteine to the phenylalanine. The read is trimmed to its CDR3 DNA, 42 bases read in frame from base 1. Reading the germline V gene gives CDR1 SNHLY and CDR2 FYNNEI. The V end gives up 8 bases and the J end 4 bases, leaving 7 bases in the junction not matched to a gene. The cohort comprised 550 to 700 healthy bone marrow donors. At the time of sampling, all cohort members were nominally healthy, though unrecorded immune exposures were likely present. The donor tested CMV seropositive and was one of the 289 seropositive cohort members. Every donor gave a peripheral blood sample, and the peripheral blood mononuclear cells from that sample were used for TCR beta sequencing. The Qiagen DNeasy Blood Extraction Kit was used to extract genomic DNA from the blood cell samples.

This TCR was sampled from a woman between 18 and 30 years old in good health and CMV-seropositive. The sequence joins TRBV2 to TRBJ2-7, with 11 bases matching TRBD1. The sample consisted of PBMCs. The CDR3 corresponds to CASLDRGRIYEQYF. The DNA is TGTGCCAGCCTGGACAGGGGGCGCATTTACGAGCAGTACTTC.